This entry describes one T cell receptor beta chain. This sample is part of a study of blood T cell repertoires in COVID-19. The wider study: Collection of acute and convalescent COVID-19 samples took place in the United States, Italy and Spain. In each case, the material was cDNA or gDNA derived from T cells, B-cell-depleted T cells, or PBMCs.

In the original workflow: Quantification of nucleated cells was approximated via reference gene primer amplification. Libraries were prepared by immunoSEQ multiplex PCR; TCRdb keeps only in-frame clonotypes and omits some of them. For V, J and clone size, that table is used; D and trimming come from the DNA. The table records about 210,000 clones, roughly 86% of them present only once. This TCR was recovered from a woman in her forties with acute or convalescent COVID-19. Material: peripheral blood.

DNA of the CDR3: TGCAGCGTCCACAGGCTAGACACTGAAGCTTTCTTT. It specifies CSVHRLDTEAFF. The chain has TRBV29-1 and TRBJ1-1, with D maybe TRBD1 (5 bases). In germline, CDR1 is SQVTM, CDR2 ANQGSEA. The CDR3 spans 12 residues. V dropped 6 bases and J dropped 3 bases, with 11 bases sitting between them. The full variable domain, with the rest looked up from reference TRBV29-1 and TRBJ1-1, is SAVISQKPSRDICQRGTSLTIQCQVDSQVTMMFWYRQQPGQSLTLIATANQGSEATYESGFVIDKFPISRPNLTFSTLTVSNMSPEDSSIYLCSVHRLDTEAFFGQGTRLTVV.